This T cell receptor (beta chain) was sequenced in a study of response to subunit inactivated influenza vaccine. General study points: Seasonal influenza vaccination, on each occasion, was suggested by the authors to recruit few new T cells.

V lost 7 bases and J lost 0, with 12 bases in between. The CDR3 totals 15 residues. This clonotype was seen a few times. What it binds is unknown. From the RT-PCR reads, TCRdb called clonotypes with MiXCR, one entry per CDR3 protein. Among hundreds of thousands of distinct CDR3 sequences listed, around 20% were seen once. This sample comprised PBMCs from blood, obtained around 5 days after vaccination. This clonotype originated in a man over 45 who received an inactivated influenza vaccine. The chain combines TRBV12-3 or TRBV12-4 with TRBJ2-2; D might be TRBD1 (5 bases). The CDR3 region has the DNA TGTGCCAGCAAACTACAGGCAACGAACACCGGGGAGCTGTTTTTT. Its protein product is CASKLQATNTGELFF.